The clone carrying this T cell receptor beta chain occurred many times. Its antigen is as yet unknown. The CDR3 is 17 amino acids. Trimming pared 1 base from V and 1 base from J, leaving 14 bases between. Germline V gives CDR1 MGHDK, CDR2 SYGVNS. These data are taken from a study of regulatory T cells in long-lasting Graves disease. Findings and limits, study-wide: Persistent Graves' patients showed less TCR diversity than newly diagnosed ones. Clonotypes that were public and shared totalled approximately 3,000 in persistent patients versus over 800 in new patients. There was favoring of TRBV28, TRBJ1-2 and TRBJ2-5 in persistent disease.

This sample's time point: persistent/refractory GD, antithyroid drugs over 5 years with positive TRAb. Extracted PBMC RNA gave rise to the TCR library. HTBI primers from iRepertoire and Arm-PCR of CDR3 regions yielded the TCR beta libraries. Per the study methods: Detected in the samples were roughly 60 TRBV and over 11 TRBJ segments. Each CDR3 protein is one row after TCRdb ran MiXCR on the multiplex PCR reads. The V and J calls and clone size come from TCRdb's table, not from the authors' own analysis. The sample consists of fewer than 600,000 distinct CDR3 sequences, 22% of them appearing once. This specimen was peripheral blood mononuclear cells (PBMCs), taken when the disease was refractory, from a patient treated with antithyroid drugs. The TCR sequence derives from a female donor with Graves disease. The rearrangement joins TRBV25-1 to TRBJ1-5; weak D call: TRBD1 (5 bases). The CDR3 protein is CASSEFPVWGSNQPQHF. CDR3 DNA: TGTGCCAGCAGTGAATTCCCTGTTTGGGGGAGCAATCAGCCCCAGCATTTT.